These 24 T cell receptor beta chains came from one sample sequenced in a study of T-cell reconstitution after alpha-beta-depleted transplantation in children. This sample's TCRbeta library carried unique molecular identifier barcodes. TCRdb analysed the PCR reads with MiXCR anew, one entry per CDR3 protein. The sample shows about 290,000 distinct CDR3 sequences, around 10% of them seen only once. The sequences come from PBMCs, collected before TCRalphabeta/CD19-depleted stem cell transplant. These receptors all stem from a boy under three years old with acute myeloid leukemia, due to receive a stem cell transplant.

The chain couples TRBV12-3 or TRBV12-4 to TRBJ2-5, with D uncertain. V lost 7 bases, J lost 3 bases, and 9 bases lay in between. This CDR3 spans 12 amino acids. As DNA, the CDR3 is TGTGCCAGCACTTTTGGGGAAGAGACCCAGTACTTC. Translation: CASTFGEETQYF.

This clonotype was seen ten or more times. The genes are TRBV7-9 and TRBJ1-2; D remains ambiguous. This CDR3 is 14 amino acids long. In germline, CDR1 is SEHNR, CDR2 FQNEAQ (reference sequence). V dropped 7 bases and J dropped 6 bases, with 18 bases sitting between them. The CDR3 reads CASTPTTPFDGYTF. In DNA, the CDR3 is TGTGCCAGCACCCCGACGACCCCCTTTGATGGCTACACCTTC.

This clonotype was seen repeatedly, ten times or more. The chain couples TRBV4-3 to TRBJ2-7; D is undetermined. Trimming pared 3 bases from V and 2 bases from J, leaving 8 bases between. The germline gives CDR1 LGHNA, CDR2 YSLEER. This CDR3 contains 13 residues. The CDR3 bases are TGCGCCAGCAGCCAGGGTGCCACCTACGAGCAGTACTTC. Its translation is CASSQGATYEQYF.

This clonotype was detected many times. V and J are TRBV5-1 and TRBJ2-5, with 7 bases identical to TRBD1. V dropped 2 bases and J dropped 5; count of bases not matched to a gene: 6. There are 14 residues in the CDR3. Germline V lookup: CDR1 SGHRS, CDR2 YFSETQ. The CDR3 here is CASSLNVQGETQYF. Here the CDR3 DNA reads TGCGCCAGCAGCTTAAATGTACAGGGGGAGACCCAGTACTTC.

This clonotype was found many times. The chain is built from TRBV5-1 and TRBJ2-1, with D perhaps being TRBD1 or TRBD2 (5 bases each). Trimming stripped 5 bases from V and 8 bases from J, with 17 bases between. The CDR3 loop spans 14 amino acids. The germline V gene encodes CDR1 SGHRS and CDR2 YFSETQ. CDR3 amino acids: CASRRGWVFDEQFF. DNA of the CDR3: TGCGCCAGCAGGAGGGGCTGGGTTTTCGATGAGCAGTTCTTC.

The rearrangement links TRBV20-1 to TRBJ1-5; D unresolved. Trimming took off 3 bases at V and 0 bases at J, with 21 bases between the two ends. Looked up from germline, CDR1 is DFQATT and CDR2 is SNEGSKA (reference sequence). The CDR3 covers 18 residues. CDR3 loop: CSASIRSEGRDSNQPQHF. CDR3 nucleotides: TGCAGTGCTAGTATCCGAAGTGAGGGCCGGGATAGCAATCAGCCCCAGCATTTT.

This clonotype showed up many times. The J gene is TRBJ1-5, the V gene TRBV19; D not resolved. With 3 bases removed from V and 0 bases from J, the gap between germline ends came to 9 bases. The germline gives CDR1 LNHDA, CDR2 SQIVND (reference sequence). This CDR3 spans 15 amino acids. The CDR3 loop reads CASSIKGLSNQPQHF. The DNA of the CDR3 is TGTGCCAGTAGTATCAAAGGCCTTAGCAATCAGCCCCAGCATTTT. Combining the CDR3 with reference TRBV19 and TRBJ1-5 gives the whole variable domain DGGITQSPKYLFRKEGQNVTLSCEQNLNHDAMYWYRQDPGQGLRLIYYSQIVNDFQKGDIAEGYSVSREKKESFPLTVTSAQKNPTAFYLCASSIKGLSNQPQHFGDGTRLSIL.

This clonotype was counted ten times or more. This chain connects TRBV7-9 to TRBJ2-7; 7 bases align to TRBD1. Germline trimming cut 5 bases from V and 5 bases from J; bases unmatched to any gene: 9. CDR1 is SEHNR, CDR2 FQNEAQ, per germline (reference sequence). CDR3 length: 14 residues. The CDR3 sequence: CASSRGQDIDEQYF. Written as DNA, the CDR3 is TGTGCCAGCAGCCGCGGACAGGATATTGACGAGCAGTACTTC.

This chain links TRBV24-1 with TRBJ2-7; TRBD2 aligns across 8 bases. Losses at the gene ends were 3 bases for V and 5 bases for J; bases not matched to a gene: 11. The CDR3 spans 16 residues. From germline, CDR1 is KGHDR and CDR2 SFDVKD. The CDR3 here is CATSDPTRGGTNEQYF. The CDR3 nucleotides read TGTGCCACCAGTGATCCCACTCGGGGGGGGACAAACGAGCAGTACTTC.

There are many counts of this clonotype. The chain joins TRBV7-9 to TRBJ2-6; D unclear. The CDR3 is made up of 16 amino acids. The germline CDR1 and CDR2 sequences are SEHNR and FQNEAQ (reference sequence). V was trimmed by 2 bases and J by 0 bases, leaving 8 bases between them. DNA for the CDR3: TGTGCCAGCAGCTTACTGGGCATCTCTGGGGCCAACGTCCTGACTTTC. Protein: CASSLLGISGANVLTF.

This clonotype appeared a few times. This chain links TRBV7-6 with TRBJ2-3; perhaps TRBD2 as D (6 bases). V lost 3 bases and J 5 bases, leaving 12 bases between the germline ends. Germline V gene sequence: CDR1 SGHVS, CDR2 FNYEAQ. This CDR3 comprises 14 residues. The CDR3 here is CASSLTRGVDTQYF. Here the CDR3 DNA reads TGTGCCAGCAGCTTGACGCGCGGGGTAGATACGCAGTATTTT.

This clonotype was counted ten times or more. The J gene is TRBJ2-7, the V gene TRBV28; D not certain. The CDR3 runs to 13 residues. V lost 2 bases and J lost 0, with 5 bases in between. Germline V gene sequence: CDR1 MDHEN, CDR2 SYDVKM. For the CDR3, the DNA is TGTGCCAGCAGTTTAATGCTCTCCTACGAGCAGTACTTC. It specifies CASSLMLSYEQYF.

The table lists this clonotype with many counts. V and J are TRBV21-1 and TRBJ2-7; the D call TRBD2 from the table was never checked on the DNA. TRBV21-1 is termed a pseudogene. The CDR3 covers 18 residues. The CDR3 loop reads CASSKREGKRLIAYEQYF. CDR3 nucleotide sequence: TGTGCCAGCAGCAAAAGGGAGGGGAAAAGGCTAATAGCCTACGAGCAGTACTTC.

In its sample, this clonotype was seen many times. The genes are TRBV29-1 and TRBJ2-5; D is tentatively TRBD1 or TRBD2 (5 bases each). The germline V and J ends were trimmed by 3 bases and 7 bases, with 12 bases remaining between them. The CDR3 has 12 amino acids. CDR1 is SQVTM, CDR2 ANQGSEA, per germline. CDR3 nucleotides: TGCAGCGTTGACAGGGAGATGGCGACCCAGTACTTC. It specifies CSVDREMATQYF. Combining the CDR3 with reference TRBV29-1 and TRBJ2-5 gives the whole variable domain SAVISQKPSRDICQRGTSLTIQCQVDSQVTMMFWYRQQPGQSLTLIATANQGSEATYESGFVIDKFPISRPNLTFSTLTVSNMSPEDSSIYLCSVDREMATQYFGPGTRLLVL.

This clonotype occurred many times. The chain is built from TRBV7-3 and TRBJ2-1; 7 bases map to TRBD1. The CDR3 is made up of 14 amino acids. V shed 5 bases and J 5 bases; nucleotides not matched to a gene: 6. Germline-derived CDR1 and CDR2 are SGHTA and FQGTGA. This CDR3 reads CASSPGQSNNEQFF. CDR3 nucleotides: TGTGCCAGCAGCCCGGGACAGTCCAACAATGAGCAGTTCTTC.

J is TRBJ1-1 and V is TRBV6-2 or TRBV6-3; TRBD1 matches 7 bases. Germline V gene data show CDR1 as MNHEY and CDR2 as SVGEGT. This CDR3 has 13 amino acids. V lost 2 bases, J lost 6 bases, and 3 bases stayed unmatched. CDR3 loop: CASSYEGTAEAFF. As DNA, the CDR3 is TGTGCCAGCAGTTACGAGGGGACAGCTGAAGCTTTCTTT.

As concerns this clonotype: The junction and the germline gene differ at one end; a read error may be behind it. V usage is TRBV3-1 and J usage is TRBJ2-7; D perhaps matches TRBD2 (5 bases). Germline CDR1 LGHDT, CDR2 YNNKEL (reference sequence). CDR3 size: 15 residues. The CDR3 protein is CPSSQAAGLSYEQYF. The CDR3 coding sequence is TGTCCCAGCAGCCAAGCGGCGGGCCTCTCCTACGAGCAGTACTTC.

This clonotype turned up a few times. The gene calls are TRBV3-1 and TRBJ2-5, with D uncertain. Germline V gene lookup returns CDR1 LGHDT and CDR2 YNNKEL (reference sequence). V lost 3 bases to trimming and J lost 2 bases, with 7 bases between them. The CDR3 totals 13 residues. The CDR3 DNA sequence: TGTGCCAGCAGCCAGACGAGGCAAGAGACCCAGTACTTC. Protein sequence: CASSQTRQETQYF.

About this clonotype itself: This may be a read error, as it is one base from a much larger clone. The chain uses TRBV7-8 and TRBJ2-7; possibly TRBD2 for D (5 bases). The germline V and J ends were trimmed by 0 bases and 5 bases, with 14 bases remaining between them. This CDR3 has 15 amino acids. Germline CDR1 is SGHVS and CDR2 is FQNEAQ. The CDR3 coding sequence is TGTGCCAGCAGCTTAGCCGACACGGGAATTGACGAGCAGTACTTC. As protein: CASSLADTGIDEQYF.

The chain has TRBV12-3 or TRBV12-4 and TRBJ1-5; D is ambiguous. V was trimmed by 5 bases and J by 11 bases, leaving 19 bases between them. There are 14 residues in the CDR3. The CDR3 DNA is TGTGCCAGCAGTCCCAGCGGGGAAATACGGTCCCAGCATTTT. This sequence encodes CASSPSGEIRSQHF.

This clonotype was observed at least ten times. CDR3: CASSQAGQPSYNEQFF. The CDR3 DNA follows: TGTGCCAGCAGCCAAGCTGGGCAGCCCTCCTACAATGAGCAGTTCTTC. The rearrangement uses TRBV4-2 and TRBJ2-1; D remains ambiguous. The CDR3 covers 16 residues. Germline CDR1 reads LGHNA; CDR2 reads YNFKEQ. Trimming left V 1 base short and J 0 bases short, with 10 bases between.

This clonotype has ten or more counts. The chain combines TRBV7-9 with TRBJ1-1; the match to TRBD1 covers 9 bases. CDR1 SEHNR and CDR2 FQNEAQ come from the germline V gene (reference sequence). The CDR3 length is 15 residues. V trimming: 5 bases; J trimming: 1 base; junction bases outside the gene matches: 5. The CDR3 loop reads CASSHGTGPNTEAFF. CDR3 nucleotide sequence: TGTGCCAGCAGCCACGGGACAGGGCCGAACACTGAAGCTTTCTTT.

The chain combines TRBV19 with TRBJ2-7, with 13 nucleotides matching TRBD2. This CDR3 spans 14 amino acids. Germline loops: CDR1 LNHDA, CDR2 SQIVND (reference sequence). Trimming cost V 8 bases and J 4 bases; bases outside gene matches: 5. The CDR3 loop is CASRTSGSPYEQYF. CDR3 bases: TGTGCCAGTCGGACTAGCGGGAGTCCTTACGAGCAGTACTTC.

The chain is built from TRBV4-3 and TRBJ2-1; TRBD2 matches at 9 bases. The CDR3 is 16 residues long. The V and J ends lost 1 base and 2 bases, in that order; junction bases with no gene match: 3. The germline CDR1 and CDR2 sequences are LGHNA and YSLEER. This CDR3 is CASSQGSGSTYNEQFF. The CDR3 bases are TGCGCCAGCAGCCAAGGTAGCGGGAGTACCTACAATGAGCAGTTCTTC.